This T cell receptor (beta chain) was recorded in a study of OX40 agonist ivuxolimab in advanced cancers. TCRdb's table, derived via immunoSEQ multiplex PCR, lists solely in-frame clones and lacks some. The repertoire holds tens of thousands of clones, with around 90% as singletons. The source material was CD4+ or CD8+ T cells sorted from blood, sampled in a trial of the OX40 agonist ivuxolimab. The receptor was isolated from an adult with an advanced solid tumor such as melanoma, head and neck, liver or kidney cancer.

The CDR3 protein is CASSSQGARDYGYTF. The DNA of the CDR3 is TGTGCCAGCAGCTCACAGGGGGCGCGGGACTATGGCTACACCTTC. This chain uses TRBV7-9 with TRBJ1-2, with 9 positions matching TRBD1. The CDR3 is 15 residues long. CDR1 is SEHNR, CDR2 FQNEAQ, per germline (reference sequence). After removal of 4 bases from V and 3 bases from J, the junction contained 6 bases not matched to a gene.